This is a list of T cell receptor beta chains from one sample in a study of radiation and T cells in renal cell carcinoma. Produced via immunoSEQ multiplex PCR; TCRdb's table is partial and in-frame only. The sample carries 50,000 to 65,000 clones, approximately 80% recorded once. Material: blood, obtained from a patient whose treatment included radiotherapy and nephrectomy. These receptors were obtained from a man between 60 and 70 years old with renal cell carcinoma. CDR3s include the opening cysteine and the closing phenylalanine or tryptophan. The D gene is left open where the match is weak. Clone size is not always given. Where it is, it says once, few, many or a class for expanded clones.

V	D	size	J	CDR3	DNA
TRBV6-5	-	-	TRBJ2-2	CASSYAGHTGELFF	TGTGCCAGCAGTTACGCAGGGCACACCGGGGAGCTGTTTTTT
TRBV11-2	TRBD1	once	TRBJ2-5	CASSFGTAFLETQYF	TGTGCCAGCAGCTTCGGGACAGCTTTCCTCGAGACCCAGTACTTC
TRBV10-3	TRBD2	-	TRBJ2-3	CAISDASGAGGDTQYF	TGTGCCATCAGTGACGCTAGCGGGGCGGGAGGAGATACGCAGTATTTT
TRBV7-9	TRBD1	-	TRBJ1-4	CASSPGQGRHNEKLFF	TGTGCCAGCAGCCCAGGACAGGGCCGCCATAATGAAAAACTGTTTTTT
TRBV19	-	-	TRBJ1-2	CASSIGGLDGYTF	TGTGCCAGTAGTATCGGGGGGCTCGATGGCTACACCTTC
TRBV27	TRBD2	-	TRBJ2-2	CASSLGLAGITGELFF	TGTGCCAGCAGTTTAGGACTAGCGGGAATCACCGGGGAGCTGTTTTTT
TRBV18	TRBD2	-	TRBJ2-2	CASSRSSGRDVGELFF	TGTGCCAGCTCACGTTCGAGCGGGAGGGATGTCGGGGAGCTGTTTTTT
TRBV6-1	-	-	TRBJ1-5	CASSYYRGDQPQHF	TGTGCCAGCAGCTATTATAGGGGAGATCAGCCCCAGCATTTT
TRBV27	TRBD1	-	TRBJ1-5	CASSSTGVGNQPQHF	TGTGCCAGCAGTTCGACAGGGGTGGGCAATCAGCCCCAGCATTTT
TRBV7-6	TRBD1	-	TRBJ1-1	CASSRDRATEAFF	TGTGCCAGCAGCCGAGACAGGGCCACTGAAGCTTTCTTT
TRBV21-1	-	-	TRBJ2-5	CASSAQYRGSQETQYF	TGTGCCAGCAGCGCCCAATACAGGGGTAGCCAAGAGACCCAGTACTTC
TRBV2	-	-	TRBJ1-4	CASNFPGTASGLFF	TGTGCCAGCAACTTTCCTGGGACGGCCTCAGGGCTGTTTTTT
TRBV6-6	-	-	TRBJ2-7	CASSLDGYEQYF	TGTGCCAGCAGTCTAGACGGCTACGAGCAGTACTTC
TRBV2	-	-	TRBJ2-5	CASEVKETQYF	TGTGCCAGCGAGGTTAAAGAGACCCAGTACTTC
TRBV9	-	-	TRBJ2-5	CASSAYGEDLETQYF	TGTGCCAGCAGCGCCTACGGGGAGGACCTAGAGACCCAGTACTTC
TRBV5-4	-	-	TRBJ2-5	CASSSGPDEETQYF	TGTGCCAGCAGCTCAGGTCCAGATGAAGAGACCCAGTACTTC
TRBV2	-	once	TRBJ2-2	CASKWVQGTGELFF	TGTGCCAGCAAGTGGGTTCAGGGCACCGGGGAGCTGTTTTTT
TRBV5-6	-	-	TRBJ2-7	CASSPRISYEQYF	TGTGCCAGCAGCCCGCGGATCAGCTACGAGCAGTACTTC
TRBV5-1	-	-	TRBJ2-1	CASSPRRETNEQFF	TGCGCCAGCAGCCCGAGACGGGAGACCAATGAGCAGTTCTTC
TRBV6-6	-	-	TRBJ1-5	CASSYLGLNQPQHF	TGTGCCAGCAGTTACTTAGGGCTAAATCAGCCCCAGCATTTT
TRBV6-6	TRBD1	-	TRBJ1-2	CASSYQQGVVGYTF	TGTGCCAGCAGTTATCAACAGGGGGTGGTCGGCTACACCTTC
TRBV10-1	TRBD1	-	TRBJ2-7	CASSESTGDKQYF	TGCGCCAGCAGTGAGTCGACAGGGGACAAGCAGTACTTC
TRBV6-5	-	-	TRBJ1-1	CASSYGRGNTEAFF	TGTGCCAGCAGTTACGGCAGGGGCAACACTGAAGCTTTCTTT
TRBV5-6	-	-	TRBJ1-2	CASSLAGSYGYTF	TGTGCCAGCAGCTTGGCAGGCTCCTATGGCTACACCTTC
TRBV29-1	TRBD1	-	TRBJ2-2	CSVRGPMDTGELFF	TGCAGCGTAAGGGGGCCTATGGACACCGGGGAGCTGTTTTTT
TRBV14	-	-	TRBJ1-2	CASSQVSGFGYTF	TGTGCCAGCAGCCAAGTATCAGGGTTCGGCTACACCTTC